The source of this T cell receptor beta chain is a study of T cells in localized non-small cell lung cancer. Study findings and constraints: Adjacent lung was found to contain a median roughly 50 of the top 100 tumor clones.

This clone was observed a few times. What it binds is unknown. Sequencing was performed with immunoSEQ multiplex PCR; in TCRdb, only in-frame clones are kept and a portion is missing. The sample has 7,000 to 10,000 clones; approximately 59% are singletons. Germline-derived CDR1 and CDR2 are LNHDA and SQIVND (reference sequence). This CDR3 comprises 15 residues. Trimming took off 6 bases at V and 5 bases at J, with 16 bases between the two ends. The clonotype comes from a male donor older than 55 with stage I squamous cell lung carcinoma. Specimen: lymph node tissue, collected before any cancer treatment. The J gene is TRBJ1-4, the V gene TRBV19, with D maybe TRBD1 (5 bases). CDR3 in amino acids: CASSKGRSGNEKLFF. The DNA for the CDR3 is TGTGCCAGTAGCAAGGGACGCTCAGGCAATGAAAAACTGTTTTTT. Filled out from reference TRBV19 and TRBJ1-4, the complete variable domain reads DGGITQSPKYLFRKEGQNVTLSCEQNLNHDAMYWYRQDPGQGLRLIYYSQIVNDFQKGDIAEGYSVSREKKESFPLTVTSAQKNPTAFYLCASSKGRSGNEKLFFGSGTQLSVL.